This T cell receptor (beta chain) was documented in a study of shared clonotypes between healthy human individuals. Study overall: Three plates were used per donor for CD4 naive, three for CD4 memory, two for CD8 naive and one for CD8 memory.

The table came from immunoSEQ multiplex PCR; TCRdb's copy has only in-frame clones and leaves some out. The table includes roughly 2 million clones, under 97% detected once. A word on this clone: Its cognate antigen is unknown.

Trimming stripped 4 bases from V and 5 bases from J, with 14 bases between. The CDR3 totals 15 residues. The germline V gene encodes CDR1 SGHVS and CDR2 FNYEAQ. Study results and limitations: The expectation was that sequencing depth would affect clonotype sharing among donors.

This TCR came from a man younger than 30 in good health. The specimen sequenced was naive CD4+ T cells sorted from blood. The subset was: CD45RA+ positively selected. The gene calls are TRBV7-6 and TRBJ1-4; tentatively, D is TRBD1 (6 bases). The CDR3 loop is CASSSIRGGNEKLFF. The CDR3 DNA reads TGTGCCAGCAGCTCTATCAGGGGTGGGAATGAAAAACTGTTTTTT.